The 24 T cell receptor beta chains listed next were all sequenced from one sample in a study of blood T cell repertoires in COVID-19. Sequencing was performed with immunoSEQ multiplex PCR; in TCRdb, only in-frame clones are kept and a portion is missing. The sample includes fewer than 150,000 clones, approximately 85% of them seen just once. The specimen was peripheral blood. The receptors come from a human donor in a cohort sampled during active COVID-19.

This sequence joins TRBV9 and TRBJ2-7; 9 bases are a match to TRBD1. Germline assignment: CDR1 SGDLS and CDR2 YYNGEE. This CDR3 comprises 15 residues. Germline trimming cut 0 bases from V and 6 bases from J; bases unmatched to any gene: 7. The DNA for the CDR3 is TGTGCCAGCAGCGTAGGGGGGACAGGGATCGTCGAGCAGTACTTC. Encoded protein: CASSVGGTGIVEQYF.

The chain links TRBV6-4 to TRBJ1-2; D is uncertain. The ends were cut back, 0 bases at V and 4 bases at J, with 6 bases in the middle. Germline-derived CDR1 and CDR2 are MRHNA and SNTAGT. The CDR3 is 13 amino acids. The CDR3 here is CASSDSSGYGYTF. In DNA, the CDR3 is TGTGCCAGCAGTGACTCTAGCGGCTATGGCTACACCTTC.

The V call is TRBV5-4, the J call TRBJ1-1; a possible D gene is TRBD1 (5 bases). CDR3 length: 14 amino acids. Per the germline V gene, CDR1 is SGHNT and CDR2 is YYREEE (reference sequence). V dropped 4 bases and J dropped 2 bases, with 12 bases sitting between them. CDR3 sequence reads: CASSPRQKNTEAFF. The CDR3 DNA sequence: TGTGCCAGCAGCCCTCGACAGAAAAACACTGAAGCTTTCTTT.

The V call is TRBV4-3, the J call TRBJ2-2; D gene ambiguous. Trimming took off 0 bases at V and 5 bases at J, with 4 bases between the two ends. Looked up from germline, CDR1 is LGHNA and CDR2 is YSLEER. The CDR3 sequence is 13 residues long. This CDR3 reads CASSQDYTGELFF. The CDR3, as DNA: TGCGCCAGCAGCCAAGATTATACCGGGGAGCTGTTTTTT.

The chain couples TRBV5-5 to TRBJ1-2; TRBD1 agrees at 8 bases. This CDR3 has 16 amino acids. CDR1 SGHKS and CDR2 YYEKEE come from the germline V gene (reference sequence). Unmatched junction bases numbered 10, after V lost 2 bases and J lost 4 bases. CDR3 nucleotides: TGTGCCAGCAGCTTTTATGGGACAGGTGATACCTATGGCTACACCTTC. Protein product: CASSFYGTGDTYGYTF.

The CDR3 nucleotides are TGTGCCATCAGTGAGTCTTCCCTCGGGGAGCTGTTTTTT. This codes for CAISESSLGELFF. This chain uses TRBV10-3 with TRBJ2-2, with D unclear. This CDR3 region has 13 residues. V was trimmed by 0 bases and J by 7 bases, leaving 6 bases between them. The V gene's germline CDR1 is ENHRY and CDR2 SYGVKD.

The chain combines TRBV13 with TRBJ2-7; TRBD2 agrees at 13 bases. Germline CDR1 PRHDT, CDR2 FYEKMQ (reference sequence). The V segment lost 4 bases and the J segment 0 bases; nucleotides outside the gene matches: 3. This CDR3 has 16 residues. CDR3 sequence: CASSSTSGGASYEQYF. CDR3 nucleotide sequence: TGTGCCAGCAGCTCCACTAGCGGGGGGGCCTCCTACGAGCAGTACTTC.

The chain couples TRBV7-2 to TRBJ2-2; a weak D match, TRBD2 (5 bases). This CDR3 is built from 16 residues. Trimming stripped 7 bases from V and 6 bases from J, with 21 bases between. Per germline, CDR1 SGHTA and CDR2 FQGNSA. This chain's CDR3 is CASNPLGVASSGELFF. The DNA of the CDR3 is TGTGCCAGCAACCCCCTCGGTGTAGCGTCATCCGGGGAGCTGTTTTTT.

The J gene is TRBJ2-1, the V gene TRBV7-9; either TRBD1 or TRBD2 may fit D (7 bases each). The V end was cut by 10 bases, the J end by 4 bases, with 23 bases between. This CDR3 is 16 amino acids long. Germline assignment: CDR1 SEHNR and CDR2 FQNEAQ (reference sequence). CDR3 sequence reads: CATRGGGGRLYNEQFF. As DNA, the CDR3 is TGTGCCACCAGGGGGGGCGGCGGGAGACTATACAATGAGCAGTTCTTC.

The chain employs TRBV7-3 and TRBJ2-1; D gene unclear. The germline V gene has CDR1 SGHTA and CDR2 FQGTGA. The V end lost 2 bases, the J end lost 11 bases, and 22 bases lay between the germline ends. The CDR3 length is 16 residues. The CDR3 loop is CASSLLTPSSGSQQFF. DNA of the CDR3: TGTGCCAGCAGCTTACTTACGCCCTCCTCAGGATCCCAGCAGTTCTTC.

This clone was observed a single time. The chain is built from TRBV29-1 and TRBJ2-5; TRBD1 agrees at 12 bases. Germline CDR1 and CDR2: SQVTM and ANQGSEA. This CDR3 region has 14 residues. V shed 7 bases and J 1 base; nucleotides not matched to a gene: 4. The CDR3 nucleotides read TGCAGCGGGGGGACAGGGGGCTTCCAAGAGACCCAGTACTTC. Its translation is CSGGTGGFQETQYF.

The chain combines TRBV2 with TRBJ1-6, with 7 nucleotides matching TRBD1. This CDR3 comprises 15 residues. The trim removed 4 bases at V and 10 bases at J, leaving 10 bases unmatched. Germline lookup yields CDR1 SNHLY and CDR2 FYNNEI. Here the CDR3 DNA reads TGTGCCAGCAGTGGGACAGGCACTCCCGGGTCACCCCTCCACTTT. It codes for CASSGTGTPGSPLHF. The whole variable domain, filled in from reference TRBV2 and TRBJ1-6, reads EPEVTQTPSHQVTQMGQEVILRCVPISNHLYFYWYRQILGQKVEFLVSFYNNEISEKSEIFDDQFSVERPDGSNFTLKIRSTKLEDSAMYFCASSGTGTPGSPLHFGNGTRLTVT.

The chain couples TRBV3-1 (or the pseudogene TRBV3-2) to TRBJ1-2, with D possibly matching TRBD1 (5 bases). V lost 6 bases and J lost 4, with 15 bases in between. Germline V gives CDR1 LGHDT, CDR2 YNNKEL (reference sequence). The CDR3 length is 14 residues. CDR3 nucleotide sequence: TGTGCCAGCAGTCACGGGACTGAAGGCTATGGCTACACCTTC. Translating gives CASSHGTEGYGYTF.

The V call is TRBV7-2, the J call TRBJ2-3; possible D gene TRBD2, 6 bases. CDR1 and CDR2 from the germline V gene are SGHTA and FQGNSA. There are 15 residues in the CDR3. V gave up 3 bases and J gave up 1 base, with 11 bases separating them. The CDR3: CASSFNSGGTDTQYF. CDR3 sequence (DNA): TGTGCCAGCAGCTTCAATAGCGGCGGCACAGATACGCAGTATTTT.

This chain links TRBV7-3 with TRBJ2-6; D gene uncertain. The V end lost 3 bases, the J end lost 4 bases, and 10 bases lay between the germline ends. Germline CDR1 is SGHTA and CDR2 is FQGTGA. CDR3 length: 15 residues. CDR3 DNA sequence: TGTGCCAGCAGCTTTAGTGCTTCGGGGGCCAACGTCCTGACTTTC. It translates to CASSFSASGANVLTF.

The chain has TRBV27 and TRBJ1-6; maybe TRBD1 (6 bases). Germline CDR1 is MNHEY and CDR2 is SMNVEV (reference sequence). V lost 0 bases and J lost 5, with 8 bases in between. This CDR3 is 15 amino acids long. CDR3 sequence reads: CASSLSRGHNSPLHF. CDR3 nucleotides: TGTGCCAGCAGTTTATCCAGGGGACATAATTCACCCCTCCACTTT.

This sequence joins TRBV15 and TRBJ1-2; D is possibly TRBD1 (6 bases). CDR3 size: 14 residues. V was shortened by 0 bases and J by 4 bases, with 9 bases between the two germline ends. The V gene's germline CDR1 is LNHNV and CDR2 YYDKDF (reference sequence). The CDR3 is CATSRDLQGYGYTF. In DNA form, the CDR3 reads TGTGCCACCAGCAGAGATCTACAGGGCTATGGCTACACCTTC.

In nucleotides, the CDR3 is TGCGCCAGCAGCTTTGGGGACAGGGGCACTGAAGCTTTCTTT. The encoded protein is CASSFGDRGTEAFF. V is TRBV5-1 and J is TRBJ1-1; the match to TRBD1 covers 10 bases. The CDR3 covers 14 residues. CDR1 is SGHRS and CDR2 is YFSETQ in the germline V gene. J gave up 4 bases and V 2 bases, and 2 bases lay outside the gene matches.

This chain uses TRBV6-5 with TRBJ1-6, with 9 bases matching TRBD1. Per germline, CDR1 MNHEY and CDR2 SVGAGI. The CDR3 runs 15 residues. V lost 6 bases, J lost 11 bases, and 11 bases stayed unmatched. CDR3 bases: TGTGCCAGCAGCCCGACCGGGACAGGGTTAACACCCCTCCACTTT. Residues: CASSPTGTGLTPLHF.

This clone was seen once. The J gene is TRBJ2-1, the V gene TRBV9; a possible D gene is TRBD2 (6 bases). The germline CDR1 and CDR2 sequences are SGDLS and YYNGEE. V was trimmed by 0 bases and J by 8 bases, leaving 15 bases between them. The CDR3 consists of 15 residues. CDR3 in DNA: TGTGCCAGCAGCGTAGGAAGCGGGCCCCGGGATGAGCAGTTCTTC. It yields the protein CASSVGSGPRDEQFF.

This clone was counted once. The chain couples TRBV5-1 to TRBJ2-5, with D possibly being TRBD2 (6 bases). There are 14 residues in the CDR3. V lost 4 bases and J 2 bases, leaving 12 bases between the germline ends. CDR1 and CDR2 (germline): SGHRS, YFSETQ. As DNA, the CDR3 is TGCGCCAGCAGCCGGTCTAGCGCACAAGAGACCCAGTACTTC. It specifies CASSRSSAQETQYF. Full variable domain (remainder filled in from reference TRBV5-1 and TRBJ2-5): KAGVTQTPRYLIKTRGQQVTLSCSPISGHRSVSWYQQTPGQGLQFLFEYFSETQRNKGNFPGRFSGRQFSNSRSEMNVSTLELGDSALYLCASSRSSAQETQYFGPGTRLLVL.

V gene TRBV6-1 combines with J gene TRBJ1-5, with D perhaps TRBD1 (6 bases). Trimming left V 2 bases short and J 4 bases short, with 12 bases between. CDR1 is MNHNS and CDR2 is SASEGT in the germline V gene. The CDR3 runs to 15 residues. The CDR3 loop reads CASSEMRTENQPQHF. The CDR3 DNA follows: TGTGCCAGCAGTGAAATGAGGACAGAGAATCAGCCCCAGCATTTT.

This sequence joins TRBV28 and TRBJ1-1, with 9 bases that match TRBD1. The CDR3 has 12 residues. Germline lookup yields CDR1 MDHEN and CDR2 SYDVKM. Trimming cost V 7 bases and J 10 bases; bases outside gene matches: 7. CDR3 sequence: CASNTGGVGAFF. Written as DNA, the CDR3 is TGTGCCAGCAACACAGGGGGCGTGGGAGCTTTCTTT.

A word on this clone: This CDR3 is also generated by other DNA sequences in the sample. V is TRBV18 and J is TRBJ2-5, with D maybe TRBD1 (6 bases). The germline V gene encodes CDR1 KGHSH and CDR2 LQKENI. V lost 3 bases and J 4 bases, leaving 9 bases between the germline ends. This CDR3 is 13 amino acids long. The DNA for the CDR3 is TGTGCCAGCTCACCTCAGGGGTTAGAGACCCAGTACTTC. This encodes CASSPQGLETQYF.